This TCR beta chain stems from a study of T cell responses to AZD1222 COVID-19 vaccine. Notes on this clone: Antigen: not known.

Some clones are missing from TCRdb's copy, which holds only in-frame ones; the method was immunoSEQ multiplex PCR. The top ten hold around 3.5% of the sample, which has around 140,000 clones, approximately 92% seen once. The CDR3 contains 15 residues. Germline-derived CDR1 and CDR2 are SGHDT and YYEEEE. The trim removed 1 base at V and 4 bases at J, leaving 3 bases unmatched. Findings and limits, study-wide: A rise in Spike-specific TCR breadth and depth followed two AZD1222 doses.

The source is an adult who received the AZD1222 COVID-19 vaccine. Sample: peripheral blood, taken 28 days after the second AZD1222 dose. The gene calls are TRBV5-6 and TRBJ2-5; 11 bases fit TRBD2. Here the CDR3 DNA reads TGTGCCAGCAGCTTGTCAACTAGCGGGAGAGAGACCCAGTACTTC. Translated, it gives CASSLSTSGRETQYF.